This TCR beta chain was captured by sequencing in a study of molecular identifiers for immune sequencing clone quantification. TCRdb independently ran MiXCR on the PCR reads; one entry per CDR3 protein. Counted here are a few hundred thousand distinct CDR3 sequences, over 20% occurring once; the ten biggest clones make up 0.74%. This clonotype was observed many times. The CDR3 length is 16 residues. The V end was cut by 4 bases, the J end by 5 bases, with 15 bases between. Per the germline V gene, CDR1 is SGHDN and CDR2 is FVKESK. Sequencing was carried out using naive CD8+ T cells from blood, with Jurkat cell RNA spiked in. As to subset: FACS-sorted CD8+CD4-CCR7+CD45RA+ naive T cells. The chain carries TRBV14 and TRBJ2-6; weak D call: TRBD1 (5 bases). This receptor was identified in a human donor in good health. Some libraries in this study had Jurkat cell RNA spiked in. This CDR3 is CASSPEDNFRANVLTF. As DNA, the CDR3 is TGTGCCAGCAGCCCAGAGGACAATTTTCGGGCCAACGTCCTGACTTTC.